The sequence of this T cell receptor beta chain was determined in a study of blood T cell repertoires in COVID-19 (dated by TCRdb to about 2020). About the investigation overall: Collaborator samples came from the United States, Italy and Spain and covered acute and convalescent phases of COVID-19. Deeply sampled blood TCRbeta repertoires from subjects exposed to, actively infected with, or recovered from COVID-19 were included in the dataset. Nearly every sample came with metadata listing a de-identified subject ID, COVID-19 status, age in years and sex. The samples were drawn from the first 160 participants of the ongoing ImmuneRACE study and from under 1,500 subjects provided by 6 global collaborators. The material from the prospective study consisted of cDNA or gDNA derived from T cells, B-cell-depleted T cells, or PBMCs. Where available, HLA class I and class II types were taken from metadata supplied by the sample provider and were not determined by assay-based typing. The repertoires were released in a freely available public database intended as a resource for research on the immune response to SARS-CoV-2. Beyond this particular receptor, the publication reports: Clinical and demographic metadata were provided uncurated, with the amount varying by source and participant.

As to this clone: This receptor's antigen is unknown. No clone much larger than this one lies a single base away; base qualities are absent.

Each collaborating institution followed its own protocols to collect whole blood in K2EDTA tubes. For TCRbeta analysis, collaborator samples were shipped as frozen whole blood, as isolated PBMCs, or as DNA extracted from either sample type. TCRbeta CDR3 regions were amplified from genomic DNA using the immunoSEQ Assay, a bias-controlled multiplex PCR. The authors' analysis ran thus. The number of nucleated cells in each sample was estimated from the amplification of reference gene primers within the assay. To quantify the absolute abundance of each unique TCRbeta CDR3 rearrangement, sequence reads were collapsed and filtered. For each sample, productive Simpson clonality was calculated as the square root of Simpson's diversity index across productive rearrangements. TCRdb holds this immuneACCESS table with in-frame rearrangements only. Some clones are missing; in checked studies, unresolved V genes explain under half, and the rest has no known cause. V and J calls and clone size are as listed in that table; D and trimming were resolved from the DNA. For this sample there are 9,500 to 15,000 clones; about 85% appear just once. Of the sample, roughly 5.1% is held by the ten largest clones.

From the cysteine up to the phenylalanine, the CDR3 has a length of 20 residues. CDR3 DNA only is kept here, 60 bases in frame from base 1. According to the germline V gene (reference sequence), CDR1 reads LNHDA and CDR2 reads SQIVND. V ends up 7 bases short and J 6 bases short, with an unmatched junction base count of 25. This TCR was sampled from a human donor in a cohort sampled during active COVID-19. Sequences were obtained from peripheral blood. The chain is assembled from TRBV19 and TRBJ2-3; a stretch of 10 junction bases matches TRBD2. The base sequence is TGTGCCAGTACCCCAGAGGCCCCAACCCGGACTAGCGGCCTGGGGGATACGCAGTATTTT. Translated, it reads CASTPEAPTRTSGLGDTQYF.